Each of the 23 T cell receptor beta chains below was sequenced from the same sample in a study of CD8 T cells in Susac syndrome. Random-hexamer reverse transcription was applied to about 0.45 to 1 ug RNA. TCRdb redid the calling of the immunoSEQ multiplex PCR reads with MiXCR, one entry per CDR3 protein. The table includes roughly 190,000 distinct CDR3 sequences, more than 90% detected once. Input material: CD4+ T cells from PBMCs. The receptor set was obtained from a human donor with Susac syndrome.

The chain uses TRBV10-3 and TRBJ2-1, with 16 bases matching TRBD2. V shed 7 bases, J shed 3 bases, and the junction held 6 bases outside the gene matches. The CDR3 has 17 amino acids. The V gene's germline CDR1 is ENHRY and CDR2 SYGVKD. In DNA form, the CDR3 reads TGTGCCATCAATCCCGGGACTAGCGGGGGGGGCTACAATGAGCAGTTCTTC. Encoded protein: CAINPGTSGGGYNEQFF.

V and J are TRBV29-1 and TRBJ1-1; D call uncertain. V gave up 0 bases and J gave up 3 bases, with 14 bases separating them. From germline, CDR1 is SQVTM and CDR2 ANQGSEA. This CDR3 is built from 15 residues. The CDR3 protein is CSVEDSDARYTEAFF. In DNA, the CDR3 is TGCAGCGTTGAAGATTCGGACGCACGGTACACTGAAGCTTTCTTT.

The CDR3 spells CASSSNREQFF. CDR3 coding DNA: TGTGCCAGCAGTTCTAATCGGGAGCAGTTCTTC. The chain joins TRBV28 to TRBJ2-1; D gene unclear. V was pared by 4 bases and J by 10 bases, with 8 bases between. The CDR3 covers 11 residues. Looked up from germline, CDR1 is MDHEN and CDR2 is SYDVKM.

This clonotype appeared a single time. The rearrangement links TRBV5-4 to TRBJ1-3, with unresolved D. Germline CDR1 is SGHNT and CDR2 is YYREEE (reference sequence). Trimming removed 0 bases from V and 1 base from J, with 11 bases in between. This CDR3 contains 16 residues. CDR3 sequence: CASSLGSGASGNTIYF. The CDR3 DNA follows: TGTGCCAGCAGCTTGGGATCAGGAGCATCTGGAAACACCATATATTTT. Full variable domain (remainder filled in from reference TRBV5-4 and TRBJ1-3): ETGVTQSPTHLIKTRGQQVTLRCSSQSGHNTVSWYQQALGQGPQFIFQYYREEENGRGNFPPRFSGLQFPNYSSELNVNALELDDSALYLCASSLGSGASGNTIYFGEGSWLTVV.

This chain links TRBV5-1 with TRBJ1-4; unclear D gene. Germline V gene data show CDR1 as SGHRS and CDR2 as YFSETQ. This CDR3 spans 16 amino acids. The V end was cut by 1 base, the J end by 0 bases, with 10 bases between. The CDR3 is CASSLSSSATNEKLFF. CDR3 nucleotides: TGCGCCAGCAGCTTGAGTTCTTCGGCAACTAATGAAAAACTGTTTTTT.

CDR3 nucleotide sequence: TGTGCCAGCAGCCACGGGACTAGCGGGGGGCAAACCCAGTACTTC. Translating it yields CASSHGTSGGQTQYF. The chain has TRBV5-4 and TRBJ2-5, with 15 nucleotides matching TRBD2. Germline V gives CDR1 SGHNT, CDR2 YYREEE (reference sequence). V was clipped by 4 bases and J by 8 bases; unmatched bases: 6. The CDR3 is 15 residues long.

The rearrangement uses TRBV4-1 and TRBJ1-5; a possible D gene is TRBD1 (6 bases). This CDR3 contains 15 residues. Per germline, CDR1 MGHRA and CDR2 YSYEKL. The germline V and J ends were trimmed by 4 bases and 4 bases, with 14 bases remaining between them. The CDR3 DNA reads TGCGCCAGCAGCCTAGCACAAGGGGGGAATCAGCCCCAGCATTTT. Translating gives CASSLAQGGNQPQHF.

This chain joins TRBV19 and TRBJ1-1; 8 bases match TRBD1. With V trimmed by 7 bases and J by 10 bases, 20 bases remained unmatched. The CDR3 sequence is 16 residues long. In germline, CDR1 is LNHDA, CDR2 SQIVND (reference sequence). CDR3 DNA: TGTGCCAGTATCGAAAACCCTACTGGACAGGGTGGCGGAGCTTTCTTT. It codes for CASIENPTGQGGGAFF.

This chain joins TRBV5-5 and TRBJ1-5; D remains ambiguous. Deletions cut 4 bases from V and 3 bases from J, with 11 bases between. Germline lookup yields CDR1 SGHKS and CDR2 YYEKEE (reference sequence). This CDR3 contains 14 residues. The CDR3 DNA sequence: TGTGCCAGCAGCCGTGCCGGGGACAATCAGCCCCAGCATTTT. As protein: CASSRAGDNQPQHF.

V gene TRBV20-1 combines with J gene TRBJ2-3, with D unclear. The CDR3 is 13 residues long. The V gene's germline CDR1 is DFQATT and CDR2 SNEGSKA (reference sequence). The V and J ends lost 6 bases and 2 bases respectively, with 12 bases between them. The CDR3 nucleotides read TGCAGTGCCAGTCGGCAGGACACAGATACGCAGTATTTT. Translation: CSASRQDTDTQYF.

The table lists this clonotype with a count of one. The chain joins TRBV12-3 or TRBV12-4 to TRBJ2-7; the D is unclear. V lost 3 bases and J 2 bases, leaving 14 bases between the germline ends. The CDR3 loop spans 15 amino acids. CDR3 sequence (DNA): TGTGCCAGCAGTTTCGACACCCAGCCCCCCTACGAGCAGTACTTC. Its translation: CASSFDTQPPYEQYF.

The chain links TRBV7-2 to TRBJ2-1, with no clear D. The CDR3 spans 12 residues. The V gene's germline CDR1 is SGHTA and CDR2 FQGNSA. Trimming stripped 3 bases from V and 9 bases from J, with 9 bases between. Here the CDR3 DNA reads TGTGCCAGCAGCTTCCAACGGGTTGAGCAGTTCTTC. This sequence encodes CASSFQRVEQFF.

The CDR3 DNA sequence: TGCAGTGCCAGATCCGGGAAGCTCAACACTGAAGCTTTCTTT. The encoded protein is CSARSGKLNTEAFF. The chain recombines TRBV20-1 with TRBJ1-1; no reliable D call. Looked up from germline, CDR1 is DFQATT and CDR2 is SNEGSKA (reference sequence). The V and J ends lost 6 bases and 2 bases respectively, with 16 bases between them. The CDR3 is 14 amino acids.

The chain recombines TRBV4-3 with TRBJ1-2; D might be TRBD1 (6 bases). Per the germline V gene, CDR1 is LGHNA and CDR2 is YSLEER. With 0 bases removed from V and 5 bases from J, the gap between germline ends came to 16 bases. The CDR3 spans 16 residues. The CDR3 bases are TGCGCCAGCAGCCAAGATTCATACAGGGAACCTTATGGCTACACCTTC. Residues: CASSQDSYREPYGYTF.

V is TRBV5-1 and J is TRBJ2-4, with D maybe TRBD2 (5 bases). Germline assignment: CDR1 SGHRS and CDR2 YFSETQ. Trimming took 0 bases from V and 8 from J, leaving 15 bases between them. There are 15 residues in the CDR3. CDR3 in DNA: TGCGCCAGCAGCTTGGTCGCGGGTTTGGCGGACATTCAGTACTTC. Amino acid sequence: CASSLVAGLADIQYF. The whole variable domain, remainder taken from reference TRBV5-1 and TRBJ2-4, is KAGVTQTPRYLIKTRGQQVTLSCSPISGHRSVSWYQQTPGQGLQFLFEYFSETQRNKGNFPGRFSGRQFSNSRSEMNVSTLELGDSALYLCASSLVAGLADIQYFGAGTRLSVL.

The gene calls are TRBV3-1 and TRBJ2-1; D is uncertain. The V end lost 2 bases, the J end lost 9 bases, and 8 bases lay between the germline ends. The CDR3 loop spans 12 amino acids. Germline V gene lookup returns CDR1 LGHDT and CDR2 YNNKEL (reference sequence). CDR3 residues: CASSQLSGEQFF. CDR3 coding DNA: TGTGCCAGCAGCCAATTATCGGGTGAGCAGTTCTTC.

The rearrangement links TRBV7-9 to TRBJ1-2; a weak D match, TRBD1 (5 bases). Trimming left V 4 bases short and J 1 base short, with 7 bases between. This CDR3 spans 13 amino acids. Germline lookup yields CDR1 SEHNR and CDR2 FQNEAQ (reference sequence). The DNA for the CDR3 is TGTGCCAGCAGCTCGGGGCTTAACTATGGCTACACCTTC. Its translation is CASSSGLNYGYTF.

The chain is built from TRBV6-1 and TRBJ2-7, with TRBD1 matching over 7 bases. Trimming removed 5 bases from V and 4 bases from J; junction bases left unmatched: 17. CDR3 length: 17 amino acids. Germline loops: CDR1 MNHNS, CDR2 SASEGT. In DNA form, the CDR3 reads TGTGCCAGCAGTCCCCCTTTGGGCAGGGGGAAACCTTACGAGCAGTACTTC. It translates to CASSPPLGRGKPYEQYF.

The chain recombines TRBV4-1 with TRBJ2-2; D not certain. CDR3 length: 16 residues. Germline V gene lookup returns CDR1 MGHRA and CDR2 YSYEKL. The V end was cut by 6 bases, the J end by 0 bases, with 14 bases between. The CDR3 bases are TGCGCCAGCAGGAAAACGATGATCGCGAACACCGGGGAGCTGTTTTTT. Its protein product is CASRKTMIANTGELFF.

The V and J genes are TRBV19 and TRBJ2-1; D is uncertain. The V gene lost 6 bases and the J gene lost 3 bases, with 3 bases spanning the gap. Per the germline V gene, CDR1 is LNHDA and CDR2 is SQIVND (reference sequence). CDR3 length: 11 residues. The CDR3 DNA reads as TGTGCCAGTAGGGGCTACAATGAGCAGTTCTTC. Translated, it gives CASRGYNEQFF.

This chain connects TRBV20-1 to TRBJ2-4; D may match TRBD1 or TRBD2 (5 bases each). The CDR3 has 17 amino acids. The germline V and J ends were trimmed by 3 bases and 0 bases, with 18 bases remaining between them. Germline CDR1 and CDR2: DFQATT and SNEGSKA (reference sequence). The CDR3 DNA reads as TGCAGTGCTAGGGCCCGAGGGGCCCATCTAGCCAAAAACATTCAGTACTTC. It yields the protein CSARARGAHLAKNIQYF.

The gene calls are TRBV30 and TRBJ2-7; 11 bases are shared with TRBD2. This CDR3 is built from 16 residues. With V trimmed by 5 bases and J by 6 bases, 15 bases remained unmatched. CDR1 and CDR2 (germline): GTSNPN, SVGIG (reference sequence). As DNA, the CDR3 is TGTGCCTGGGCGCGCGCCCCCACTAGCGGGGGTCGCGAGCAGTACTTC. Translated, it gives CAWARAPTSGGREQYF.

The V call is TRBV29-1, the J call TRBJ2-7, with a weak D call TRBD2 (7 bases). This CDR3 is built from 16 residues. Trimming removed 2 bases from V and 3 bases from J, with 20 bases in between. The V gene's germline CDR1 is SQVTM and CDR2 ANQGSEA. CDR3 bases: TGCAGCGTTGAAAAGGGGGGACTACCAGGGGTCTACGAGCAGTACTTC. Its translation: CSVEKGGLPGVYEQYF.